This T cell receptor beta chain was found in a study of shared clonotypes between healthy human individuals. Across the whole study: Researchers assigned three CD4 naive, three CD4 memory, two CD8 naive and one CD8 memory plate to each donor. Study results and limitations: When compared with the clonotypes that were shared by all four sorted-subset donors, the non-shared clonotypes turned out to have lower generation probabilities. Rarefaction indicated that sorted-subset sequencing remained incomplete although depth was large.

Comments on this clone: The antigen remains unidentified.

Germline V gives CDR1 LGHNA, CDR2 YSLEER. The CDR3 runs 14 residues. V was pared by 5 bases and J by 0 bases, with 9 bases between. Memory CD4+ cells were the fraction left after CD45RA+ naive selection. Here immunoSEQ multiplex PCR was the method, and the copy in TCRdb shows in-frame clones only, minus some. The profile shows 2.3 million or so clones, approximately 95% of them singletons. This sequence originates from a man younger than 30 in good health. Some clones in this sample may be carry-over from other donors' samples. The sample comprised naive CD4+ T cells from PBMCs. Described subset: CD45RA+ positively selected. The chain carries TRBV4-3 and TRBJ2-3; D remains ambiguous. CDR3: CASSSRASTDTQYF. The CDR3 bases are TGCGCCAGCAGCTCTCGTGCTAGCACAGATACGCAGTATTTT.